This T cell receptor beta chain was profiled in a study of cytomegalovirus exposure and HLA in healthy donors. Study results and caveats: The classifier was said to identify cytomegalovirus status with high specificity and sensitivity. A list of around 160 TCR beta chains associated with cytomegalovirus was given. Within the approximately 110 validation repertoires, first-cohort TCR clusters tended to co-occur, according to a later analysis. Specific recognition of CMV antigens was confirmed in vitro for a few chains (all CMV-associated).

A note on this clone: Its antigen remains unidentified.

Using immunoSEQ multiplex PCR, the repertoire was profiled, and TCRdb retains in-frame clones only, with some absent. The sample carries 250,000 to 300,000 clones, around 91% recorded once. Germline loops: CDR1 KGHSH, CDR2 LQKENI. There are 13 residues in the CDR3. Trimming removed 5 bases at V and 2 bases at J, with 9 bases between. The source material was PBMCs. This sequence originates from a woman in her late teens or twenties in good health and CMV-seronegative. The gene calls are TRBV18 and TRBJ2-5; the D is unclear. Written as DNA, the CDR3 is TGTGCCAGCTCATCCGCCAGTCAAGAGACCCAGTACTTC. It specifies CASSSASQETQYF.